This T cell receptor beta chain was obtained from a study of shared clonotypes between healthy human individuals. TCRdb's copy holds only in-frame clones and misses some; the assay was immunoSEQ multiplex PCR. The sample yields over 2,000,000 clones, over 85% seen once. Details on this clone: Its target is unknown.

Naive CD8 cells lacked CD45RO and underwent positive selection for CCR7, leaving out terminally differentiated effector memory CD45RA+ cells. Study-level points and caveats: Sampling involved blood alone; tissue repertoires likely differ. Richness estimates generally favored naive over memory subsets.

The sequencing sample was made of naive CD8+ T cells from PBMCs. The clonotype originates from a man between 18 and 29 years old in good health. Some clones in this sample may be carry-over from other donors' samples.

The CDR3 sequence is CASSPGGGGEQYF. The CDR3 DNA sequence: TGTGCCAGCAGCCCTGGGGGGGGCGGCGAGCAGTACTTC. V gene TRBV7-6 combines with J gene TRBJ2-7; a weak D match, TRBD2 (7 bases). Trimming pared 5 bases from V and 6 bases from J, leaving 14 bases between. This CDR3 has 13 amino acids. Germline V gene sequence: CDR1 SGHVS, CDR2 FNYEAQ.